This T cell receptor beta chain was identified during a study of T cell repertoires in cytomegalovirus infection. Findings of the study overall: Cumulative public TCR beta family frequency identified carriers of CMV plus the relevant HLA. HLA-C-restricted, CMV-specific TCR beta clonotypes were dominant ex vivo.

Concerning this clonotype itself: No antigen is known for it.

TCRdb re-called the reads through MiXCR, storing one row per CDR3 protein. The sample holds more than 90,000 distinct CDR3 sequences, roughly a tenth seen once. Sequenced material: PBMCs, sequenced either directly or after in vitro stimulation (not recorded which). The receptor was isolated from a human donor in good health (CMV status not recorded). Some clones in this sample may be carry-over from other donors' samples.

The CDR3 DNA reads TGTGCCAGCAGTTGGGGCCTTAGCAATCAGCCCCAGCATTTT. Amino acid sequence: CASSWGLSNQPQHF. The chain has TRBV12-3 or TRBV12-4 and TRBJ1-5, with D perhaps matching TRBD1 (5 bases). V was cut by 4 bases and J by 0 bases, with 7 bases left in between. The CDR3 consists of 14 residues.